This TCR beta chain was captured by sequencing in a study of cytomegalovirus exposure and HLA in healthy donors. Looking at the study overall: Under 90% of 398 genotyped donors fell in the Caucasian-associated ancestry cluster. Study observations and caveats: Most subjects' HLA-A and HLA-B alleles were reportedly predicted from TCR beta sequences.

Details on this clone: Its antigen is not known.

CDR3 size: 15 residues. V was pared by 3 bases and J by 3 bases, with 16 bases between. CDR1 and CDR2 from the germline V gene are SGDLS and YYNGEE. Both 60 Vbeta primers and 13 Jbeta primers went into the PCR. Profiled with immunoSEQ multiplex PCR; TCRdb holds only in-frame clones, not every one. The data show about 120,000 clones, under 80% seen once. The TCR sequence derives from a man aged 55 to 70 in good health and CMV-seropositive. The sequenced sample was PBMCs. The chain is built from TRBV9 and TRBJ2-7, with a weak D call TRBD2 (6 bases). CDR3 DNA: TGTGCCAGCAGCGCCCGGGGGACGGGAAACTACGAGCAGTACTTC. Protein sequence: CASSARGTGNYEQYF.